This is a list of T cell receptor beta chains from one sample in a study of blood T cell repertoires in COVID-19. The data were produced by immunoSEQ multiplex PCR, yet TCRdb's version contains in-frame clones alone and is incomplete. The profile shows around 450,000 clones, 80% to 90% of them singletons. Sequenced sample: peripheral blood. These receptors came from a woman aged 25 to 39 with acute or convalescent COVID-19. CDR3s include the opening cysteine and the closing phenylalanine or tryptophan. Fields, in order: J gene, clone size, D gene, CDR3 length, V gene, CDR3 protein, CDR3 DNA. The D gene is left open where the match is weak. The size of a clone is reported for some rows only, either as once, few or many, or as a class for expanded clones.

>TRBJ1-1|-|-|15|TRBV5-1
CASSLGRGEDTEAFF
TGCGCCAGCAGCTTGGGCAGGGGCGAAGACACTGAAGCTTTCTTT
>TRBJ1-6|-|-|14|TRBV2
CASSEGQGESPLHF
TGTGCCAGCAGTGAAGGGCAGGGTGAATCACCCCTCCACTTT
>TRBJ1-4|few|-|13|TRBV29-1
CSVGGVGSEKLFF
TGCAGCGTTGGGGGGGTCGGTAGTGAAAAACTGTTTTTT
>TRBJ1-2|-|-|13|TRBV6-5
CASSYSGVGGYTF
TGTGCCAGCAGTTACTCAGGGGTGGGTGGCTACACCTTC
>TRBJ2-1|-|TRBD1|15|TRBV6-5
CASSPEGTGGNEQFF
TGTGCCAGCAGCCCGGAGGGGACAGGGGGGAATGAGCAGTTCTTC
>TRBJ1-1|-|-|13|TRBV11-3
CASSLESGTEAFF
TGTGCCAGCAGCTTAGAGAGCGGCACTGAAGCTTTCTTT
>TRBJ2-3|-|-|14|TRBV27
CASSLWAGKDTQYF
TGTGCCAGCAGTTTATGGGCGGGTAAAGATACGCAGTATTTT
>TRBJ2-3|-|-|15|TRBV5-1
CASSLEETSTDTQYF
TGCGCCAGCAGCTTGGAAGAGACTAGCACAGATACGCAGTATTTT
>TRBJ2-7|-|-|14|TRBV29-1
CSVEGGQFSYEQYF
TGCAGCGTTGAGGGCGGACAATTCTCCTACGAGCAGTACTTC
>TRBJ2-7|-|TRBD2|15|TRBV11-1
CASSPTSGADYEQYF
TGTGCCAGCAGCCCGACTAGCGGGGCGGACTACGAGCAGTACTTC
>TRBJ1-1|-|TRBD1|16|TRBV18
CASSERQGGMNTEAFF
TGTGCCAGCTCAGAAAGACAGGGGGGCATGAACACTGAAGCTTTCTTT
>TRBJ1-6|few|-|15|TRBV2
CASSRQRTGNSPLHF
TGTGCCAGCAGTAGGCAAAGGACGGGAAATTCACCCCTCCACTTT
>TRBJ1-1|-|TRBD1|16|TRBV19
CASSILMGQGRDEAFF
TGTGCCAGTAGTATACTTATGGGACAGGGGAGGGATGAAGCTTTCTTT
>TRBJ2-2|-|-|14|TRBV7-3
CASSVQINTGELFF
TGTGCCAGCAGTGTACAGATCAACACCGGGGAGCTGTTTTTT
>TRBJ1-5|-|-|12|TRBV5-6
CASSYRGQPQHF
TGTGCCAGCAGCTATAGGGGTCAGCCCCAGCATTTT
>TRBJ2-7|once|TRBD1|14|TRBV29-1
CSGRTQGSGDEQYF
TGCAGCGGCAGGACACAGGGGAGTGGTGACGAGCAGTACTTC
>TRBJ1-6|-|TRBD1|16|TRBV5-1
CASSSGQQSTNSPLHF
TGCGCCAGCAGCTCGGGACAGCAGAGTACTAATTCACCCCTCCACTTT
>TRBJ2-3|-|TRBD2|11|TRBV20-1
CSASLREAQYF
TGCAGTGCTAGTCTCCGGGAGGCGCAGTATTTT
>TRBJ1-2|-|TRBD1|14|TRBV2
CASNPSTGRYGYTF
TGTGCCAGCAACCCCTCGACAGGGCGCTATGGCTACACCTTC
>TRBJ1-1|once|-|14|TRBV19
CASIQPTENTEAFF
TGTGCCAGTATTCAACCGACAGAGAACACTGAAGCTTTCTTT
>TRBJ1-6|-|TRBD1|17|TRBV5-1
CASSLGNRGHAASPLHF
TGCGCCAGCAGCTTAGGCAACAGGGGGCACGCGGCCTCACCCCTCCACTTT
>TRBJ1-1|-|-|14|TRBV18
CASSNRFMNTEAFF
TGTGCCAGCTCAAACAGATTCATGAACACTGAAGCTTTCTTT
>TRBJ2-1|-|-|15|TRBV5-6
CASSPPSRVTHEQFF
TGTGCCAGCAGCCCCCCCTCCAGGGTCACCCATGAGCAGTTCTTC
>TRBJ1-5|-|-|13|TRBV15
CATSSYSNQPQHF
TGTGCCACCAGCAGTTATAGCAATCAGCCCCAGCATTTT
>TRBJ2-2|many|-|17|TRBV15
CATSRDYIPHDSGELFF
TGTGCCACCAGCAGAGATTATATCCCCCATGACAGCGGGGAGCTGTTTTTT
>TRBJ2-1|-|-|14|TRBV6-1
CASSEAGGPNEQFF
TGTGCCAGCAGTGAAGCGGGGGGTCCGAATGAGCAGTTCTTC
>TRBJ2-7|-|TRBD2|15|TRBV9
CASSVGGGGTYEQYF
TGTGCCAGCAGCGTCGGCGGGGGGGGGACCTACGAGCAGTACTTC
>TRBJ2-7|-|TRBD1|15|TRBV11-1
CASSLAGTGTYEQYF
TGTGCCAGCAGCTTAGCCGGGACAGGGACCTACGAGCAGTACTTC
>TRBJ2-3|-|TRBD1|13|TRBV15
CATSRTGIVSQYF
TGTGCCACCAGCAGGACAGGGATCGTTTCGCAGTATTTT
>TRBJ2-7|once|TRBD2|15|TRBV6-6
CASSYVASGSYEQYF
TGTGCCAGCAGTTACGTGGCTAGCGGAAGCTACGAGCAGTACTTC
>TRBJ1-1|-|-|13|TRBV28
CASSSGGIHEAFF
TGTGCCAGCAGTTCGGGGGGGATCCATGAAGCTTTCTTT
>TRBJ2-7|-|TRBD1|16|TRBV7-2
CASSLDWSGGTYEQYF
TGTGCCAGCAGCTTAGATTGGTCAGGGGGCACTTACGAGCAGTACTTC
>TRBJ1-2|-|TRBD1|15|TRBV15
CATSRRTGDNYGYTF
TGTGCCACCAGCAGACGGACAGGCGATAACTATGGCTACACCTTC
>TRBJ2-6|-|-|18|TRBV5-1
CASSLAVPGSSGANVLTF
TGCGCCAGCAGCTTGGCCGTTCCGGGAAGCTCTGGGGCCAACGTCCTGACTTTC
>TRBJ2-2|-|-|14|TRBV19
CASSIQGQVGELFF
TGTGCCAGTAGTATTCAGGGGCAGGTCGGGGAGCTGTTTTTT
>TRBJ1-2|-|-|14|TRBV21-1
CASSDTGHNYGYTF
TGTGCCAGCAGCGATACAGGGCATAACTATGGCTACACCTTC
>TRBJ2-5|-|-|15|TRBV7-9
CASSLGGESWETQYF
TGTGCCAGCAGCTTAGGCGGGGAGTCTTGGGAGACCCAGTACTTC
>TRBJ1-6|-|-|14|TRBV4-1
CASSQSGVYSPLHF
TGCGCCAGCAGCCAATCGGGGGTATATTCACCCCTCCACTTT
>TRBJ2-3|-|TRBD2|12|TRBV14
CASSLTLADQYF
TGTGCCAGCAGCCTCACCCTAGCGGATCAGTATTTT
>TRBJ2-7|-|-|12|TRBV7-2
CASSRSSYEQYF
TGTGCCAGCAGTCGGAGTAGCTACGAGCAGTACTTC
>TRBJ2-3|-|TRBD2|16|TRBV13
CASSPRGRGGGDTQYF
TGTGCCAGCAGCCCCCGAGGGCGGGGGGGCGGGGATACGCAGTATTTT
>TRBJ2-3|-|-|17|TRBV9
CASSYSGGAAPTDTQYF
TGTGCCAGCAGCTACTCAGGTGGGGCAGCTCCCACAGATACGCAGTATTTT
>TRBJ2-1|-|TRBD1|13|TRBV6-5
CASSRDRYNEQFF
TGTGCCAGCAGTAGGGACAGATACAATGAGCAGTTCTTC
>TRBJ1-4|-|-|14|TRBV27
CASSLAGANEKLFF
TGTGCCAGCAGTTTAGCAGGGGCTAATGAAAAACTGTTTTTT
>TRBJ1-2|-|TRBD1|16|TRBV2
CANPGQGFPFSDGYTF
TGTGCCAATCCGGGACAGGGCTTCCCGTTTTCGGATGGCTACACCTTC
>TRBJ2-7|few|-|15|TRBV5-1
CASSLGGTSSYEQYF
TGCGCCAGCAGCCTTGGGGGCACCAGCTCCTACGAGCAGTACTTC
>TRBJ2-3|-|TRBD2|15|TRBV5-6
CASSLTGGSTDTQYF
TGTGCCAGCAGCTTAACGGGGGGGTCAACAGATACGCAGTATTTT
>TRBJ1-2|-|-|12|TRBV30
CAWSRENYGYTF
TGTGCCTGGAGTCGGGAAAACTATGGCTACACCTTC
>TRBJ1-6|-|-|15|TRBV7-9
CASSGDDSYNSPLHF
TGTGCCAGCAGCGGAGACGACTCCTATAATTCACCCCTCCACTTT
>TRBJ2-5|few|TRBD1|15|TRBV7-9
CASSHGQGVGETQYF
TGTGCCAGCAGCCACGGACAGGGGGTAGGGGAGACCCAGTACTTC
>TRBJ2-3|-|TRBD1|14|TRBV29-1
CSVDRGASTDTQYF
TGCAGCGTAGACAGGGGGGCGAGCACAGATACGCAGTATTTT
>TRBJ2-7|-|TRBD1|14|TRBV12-5
CASGWGTGPYEQYF
TGTGCTAGTGGTTGGGGGACAGGCCCCTACGAGCAGTACTTC
>TRBJ2-6|-|-|18|TRBV18
CASSSNTPGFSGANVLTF
TGTGCCAGCTCATCAAATACCCCAGGCTTCTCTGGGGCCAACGTCCTGACTTTC